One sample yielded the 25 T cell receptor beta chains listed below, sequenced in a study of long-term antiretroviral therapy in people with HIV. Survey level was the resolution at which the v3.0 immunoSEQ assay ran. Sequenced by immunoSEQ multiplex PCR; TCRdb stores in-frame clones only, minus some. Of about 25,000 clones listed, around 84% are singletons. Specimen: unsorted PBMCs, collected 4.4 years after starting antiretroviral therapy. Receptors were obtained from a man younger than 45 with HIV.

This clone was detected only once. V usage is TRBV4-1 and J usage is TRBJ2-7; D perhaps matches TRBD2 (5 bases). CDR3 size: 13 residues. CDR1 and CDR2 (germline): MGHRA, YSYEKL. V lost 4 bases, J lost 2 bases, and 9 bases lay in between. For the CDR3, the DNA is TGCGCCAGCAGCCCCCCCGGGGCCTACGAGCAGTACTTC. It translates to CASSPPGAYEQYF.

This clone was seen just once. CDR3 loop: CASSDQGAKNIQYF. The CDR3 nucleotides are TGCGCCAGCAGTGATCAGGGGGCCAAAAACATTCAGTACTTC. This chain joins TRBV10-1 and TRBJ2-4, with D possibly TRBD1 on 6 matching bases. This CDR3 region has 14 residues. The germline V gene has CDR1 WNHNN and CDR2 SYGVQD (reference sequence). The V end was cut by 3 bases, the J end by 1 base, with 7 bases between.

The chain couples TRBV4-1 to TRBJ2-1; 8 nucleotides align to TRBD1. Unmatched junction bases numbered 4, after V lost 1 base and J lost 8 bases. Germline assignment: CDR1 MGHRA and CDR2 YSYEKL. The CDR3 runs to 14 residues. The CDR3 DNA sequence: TGCGCCAGCAGCCAAGCCACAGGGGGATATGAGCAGTTCTTC. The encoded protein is CASSQATGGYEQFF.

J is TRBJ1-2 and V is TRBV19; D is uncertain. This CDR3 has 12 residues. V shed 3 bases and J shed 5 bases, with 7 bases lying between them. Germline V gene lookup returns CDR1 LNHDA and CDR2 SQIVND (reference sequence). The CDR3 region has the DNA TGTGCCAGTAGTATTTCCCCATATGGCTACACCTTC. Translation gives CASSISPYGYTF. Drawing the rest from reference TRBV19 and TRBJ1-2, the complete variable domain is DGGITQSPKYLFRKEGQNVTLSCEQNLNHDAMYWYRQDPGQGLRLIYYSQIVNDFQKGDIAEGYSVSREKKESFPLTVTSAQKNPTAFYLCASSISPYGYTFGSGTRLTVV.

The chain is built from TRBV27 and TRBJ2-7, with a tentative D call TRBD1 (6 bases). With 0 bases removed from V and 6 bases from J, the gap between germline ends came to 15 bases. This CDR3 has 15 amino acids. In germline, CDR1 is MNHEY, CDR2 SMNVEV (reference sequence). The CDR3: CASSLSKNRASEQYF. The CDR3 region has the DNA TGTGCCAGCAGTTTATCGAAAAACAGGGCTTCCGAGCAGTACTTC.

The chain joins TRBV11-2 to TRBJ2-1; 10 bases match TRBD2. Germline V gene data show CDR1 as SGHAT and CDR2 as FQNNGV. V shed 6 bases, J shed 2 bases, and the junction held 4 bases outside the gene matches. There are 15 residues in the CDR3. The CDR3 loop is CASSRAGGPYNEQFF. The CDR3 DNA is TGTGCCAGCAGTCGAGCGGGAGGGCCCTACAATGAGCAGTTCTTC.

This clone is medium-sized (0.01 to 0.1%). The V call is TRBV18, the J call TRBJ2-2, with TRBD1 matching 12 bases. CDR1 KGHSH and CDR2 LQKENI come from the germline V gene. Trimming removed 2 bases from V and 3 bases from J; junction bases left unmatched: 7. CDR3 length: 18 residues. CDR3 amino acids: CASSPWGQGAVHTGELFF. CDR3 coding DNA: TGTGCCAGCTCACCATGGGGACAGGGGGCAGTGCACACCGGGGAGCTGTTTTTT.

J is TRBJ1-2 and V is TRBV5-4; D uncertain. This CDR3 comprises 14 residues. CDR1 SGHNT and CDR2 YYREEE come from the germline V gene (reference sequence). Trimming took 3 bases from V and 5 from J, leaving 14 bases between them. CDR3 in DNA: TGTGCCAGCAGCTACACGGACGGAGTGTATGGCTACACCTTC. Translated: CASSYTDGVYGYTF.

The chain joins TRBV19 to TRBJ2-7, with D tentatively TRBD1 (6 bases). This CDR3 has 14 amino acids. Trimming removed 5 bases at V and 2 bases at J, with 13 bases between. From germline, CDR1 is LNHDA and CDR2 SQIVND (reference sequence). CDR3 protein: CASSPTTGAYEQYF. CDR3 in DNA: TGTGCCAGTAGTCCCACGACAGGAGCCTACGAGCAGTACTTC.

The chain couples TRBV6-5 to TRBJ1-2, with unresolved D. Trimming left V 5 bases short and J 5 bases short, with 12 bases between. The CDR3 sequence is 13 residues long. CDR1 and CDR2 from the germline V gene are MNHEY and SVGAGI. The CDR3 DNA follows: TGTGCCAGCAGTCCCCCCGGGCTGTATGGCTACACCTTC. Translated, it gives CASSPPGLYGYTF.

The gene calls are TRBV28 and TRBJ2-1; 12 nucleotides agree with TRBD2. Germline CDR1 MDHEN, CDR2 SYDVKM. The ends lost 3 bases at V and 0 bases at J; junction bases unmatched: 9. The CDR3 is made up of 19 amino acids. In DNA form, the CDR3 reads TGTGCCAGCAGTTTTAGTTGGCTAGCGGGAGGGAGCTCCTACAATGAGCAGTTCTTC. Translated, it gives CASSFSWLAGGSSYNEQFF. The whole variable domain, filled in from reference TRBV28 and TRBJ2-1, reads DVKVTQSSRYLVKRTGEKVFLECVQDMDHENMFWYRQDPGLGLRLIYFSYDVKMKEKGDIPEGYSVSREKKERFSLILESASTNQTSMYLCASSFSWLAGGSSYNEQFFGPGTRLTVL.

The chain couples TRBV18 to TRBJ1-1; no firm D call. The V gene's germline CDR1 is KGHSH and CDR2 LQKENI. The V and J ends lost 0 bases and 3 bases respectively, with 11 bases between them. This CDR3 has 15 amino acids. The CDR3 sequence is CASSPPATAHTEAFF. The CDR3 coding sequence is TGTGCCAGCTCACCACCGGCCACCGCCCACACTGAAGCTTTCTTT.

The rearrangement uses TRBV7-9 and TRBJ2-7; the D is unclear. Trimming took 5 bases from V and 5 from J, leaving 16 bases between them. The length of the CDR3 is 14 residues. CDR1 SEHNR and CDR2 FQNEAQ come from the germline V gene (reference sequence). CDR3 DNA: TGTGCCAGCAGCCTCGACACCCCCGAAGACGAGCAGTACTTC. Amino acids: CASSLDTPEDEQYF.

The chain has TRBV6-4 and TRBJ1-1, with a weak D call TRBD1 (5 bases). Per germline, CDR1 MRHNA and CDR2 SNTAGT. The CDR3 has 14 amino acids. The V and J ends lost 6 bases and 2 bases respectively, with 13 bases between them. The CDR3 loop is CASRPNGGNTEAFF. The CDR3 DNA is TGTGCCAGCAGACCAAACGGGGGAAACACTGAAGCTTTCTTT.

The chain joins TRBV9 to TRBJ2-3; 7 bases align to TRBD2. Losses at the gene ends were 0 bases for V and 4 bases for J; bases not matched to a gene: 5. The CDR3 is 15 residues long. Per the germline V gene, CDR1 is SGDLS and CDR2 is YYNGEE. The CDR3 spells CASSVGGGGSDTQYF. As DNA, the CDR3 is TGTGCCAGCAGCGTAGGCGGGGGTGGGTCAGATACGCAGTATTTT.

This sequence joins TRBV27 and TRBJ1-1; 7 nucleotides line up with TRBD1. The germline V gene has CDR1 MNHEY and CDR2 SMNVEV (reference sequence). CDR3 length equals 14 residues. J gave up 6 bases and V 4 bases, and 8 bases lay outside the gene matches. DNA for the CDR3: TGTGCCAGCAGTTCCGGAGGGGGCGGCCCTGAAGCTTTCTTT. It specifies CASSSGGGGPEAFF.

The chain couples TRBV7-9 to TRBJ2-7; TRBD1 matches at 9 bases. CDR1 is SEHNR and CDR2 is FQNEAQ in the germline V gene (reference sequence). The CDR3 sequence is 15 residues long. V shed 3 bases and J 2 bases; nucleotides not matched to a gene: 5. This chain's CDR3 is CASSFRDRVPYEQYF. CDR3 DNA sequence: TGTGCCAGCAGCTTCCGGGACAGGGTACCCTACGAGCAGTACTTC.

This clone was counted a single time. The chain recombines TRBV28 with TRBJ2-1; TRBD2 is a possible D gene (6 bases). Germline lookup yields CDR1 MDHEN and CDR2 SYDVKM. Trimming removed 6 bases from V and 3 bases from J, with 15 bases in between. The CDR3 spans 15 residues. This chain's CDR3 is CASSPDPGDYNEQFF. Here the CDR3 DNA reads TGTGCCAGCAGCCCCGATCCGGGAGACTACAATGAGCAGTTCTTC.

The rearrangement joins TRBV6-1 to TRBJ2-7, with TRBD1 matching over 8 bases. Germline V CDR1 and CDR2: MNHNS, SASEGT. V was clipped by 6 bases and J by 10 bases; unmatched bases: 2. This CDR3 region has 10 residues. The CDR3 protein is CASRDRVQYF. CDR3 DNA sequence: TGTGCCAGCAGGGACAGGGTTCAGTACTTC.

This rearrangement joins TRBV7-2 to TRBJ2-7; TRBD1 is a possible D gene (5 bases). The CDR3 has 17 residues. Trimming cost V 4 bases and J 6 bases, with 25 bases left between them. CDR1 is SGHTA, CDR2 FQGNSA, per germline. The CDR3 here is CASSSTYPQGPPREQYF. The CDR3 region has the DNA TGTGCCAGCAGCTCTACTTACCCCCAGGGCCCCCCACGCGAGCAGTACTTC.

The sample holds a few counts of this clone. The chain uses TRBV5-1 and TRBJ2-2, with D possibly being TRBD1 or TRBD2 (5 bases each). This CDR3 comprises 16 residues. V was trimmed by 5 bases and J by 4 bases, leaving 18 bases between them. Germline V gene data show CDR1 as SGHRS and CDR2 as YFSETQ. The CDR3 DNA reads TGCGCCAGCAGTTCATGGGGGAGTCGGACCACCGGGGAGCTGTTTTTT. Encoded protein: CASSSWGSRTTGELFF.

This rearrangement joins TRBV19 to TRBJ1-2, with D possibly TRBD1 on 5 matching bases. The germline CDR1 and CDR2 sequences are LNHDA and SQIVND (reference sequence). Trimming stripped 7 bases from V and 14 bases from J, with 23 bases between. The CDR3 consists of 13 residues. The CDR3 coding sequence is TGTGCCAGTACCGGGGCCGAACGTAGCAGGCGAACCTTC. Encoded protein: CASTGAERSRRTF.

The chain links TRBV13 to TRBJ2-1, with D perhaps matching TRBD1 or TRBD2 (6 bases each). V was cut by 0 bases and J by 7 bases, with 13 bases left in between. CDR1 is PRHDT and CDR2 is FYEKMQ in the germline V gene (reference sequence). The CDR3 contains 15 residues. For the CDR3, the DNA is TGTGCCAGCAGCTTAGGCACGGGGGCGAATAATGAGCAGTTCTTC. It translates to CASSLGTGANNEQFF.

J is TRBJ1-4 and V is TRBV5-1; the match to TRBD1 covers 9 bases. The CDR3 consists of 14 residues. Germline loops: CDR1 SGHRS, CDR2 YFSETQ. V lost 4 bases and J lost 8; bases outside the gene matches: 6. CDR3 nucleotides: TGCGCCAGCAGCGCGGACAGGGGAGGGGAAAAACTGTTTTTT. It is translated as CASSADRGGEKLFF.

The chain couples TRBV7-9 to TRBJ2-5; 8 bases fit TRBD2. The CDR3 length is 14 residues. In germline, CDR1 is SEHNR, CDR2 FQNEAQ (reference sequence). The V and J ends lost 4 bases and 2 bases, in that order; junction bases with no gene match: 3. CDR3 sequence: CASSSQRGQETQYF. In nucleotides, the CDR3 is TGTGCCAGCAGCTCACAGCGGGGGCAAGAGACCCAGTACTTC.